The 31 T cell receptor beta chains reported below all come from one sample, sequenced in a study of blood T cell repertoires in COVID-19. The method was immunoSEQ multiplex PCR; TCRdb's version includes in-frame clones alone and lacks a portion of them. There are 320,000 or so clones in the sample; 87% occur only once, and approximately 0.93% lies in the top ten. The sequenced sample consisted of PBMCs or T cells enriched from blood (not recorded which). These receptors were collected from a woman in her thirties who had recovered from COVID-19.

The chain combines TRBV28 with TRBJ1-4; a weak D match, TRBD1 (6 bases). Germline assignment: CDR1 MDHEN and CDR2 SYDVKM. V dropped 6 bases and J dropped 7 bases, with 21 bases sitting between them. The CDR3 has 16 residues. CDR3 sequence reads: CASSLPLGGAGEKLFF. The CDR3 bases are TGTGCCAGCAGCCTGCCGCTAGGGGGTGCGGGTGAAAAACTGTTTTTT.

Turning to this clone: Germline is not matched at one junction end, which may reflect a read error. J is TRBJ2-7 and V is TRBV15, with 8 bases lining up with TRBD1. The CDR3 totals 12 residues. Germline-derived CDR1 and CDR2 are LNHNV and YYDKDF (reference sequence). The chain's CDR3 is CATSGTGGIQNF. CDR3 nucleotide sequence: TGTGCCACCAGCGGGACAGGCGGAATACAGAACTTC.

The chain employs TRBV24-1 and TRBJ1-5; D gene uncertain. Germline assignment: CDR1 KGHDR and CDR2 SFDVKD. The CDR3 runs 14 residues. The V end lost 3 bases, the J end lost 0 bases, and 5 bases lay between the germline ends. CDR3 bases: TGTGCCACCAGTGATCGTAGTAGCAATCAGCCCCAGCATTTT. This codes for CATSDRSSNQPQHF.

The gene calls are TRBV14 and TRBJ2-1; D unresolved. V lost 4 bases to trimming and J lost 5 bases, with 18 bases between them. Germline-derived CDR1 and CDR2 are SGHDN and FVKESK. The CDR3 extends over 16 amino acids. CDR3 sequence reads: CASSLIFGRENNEQFF. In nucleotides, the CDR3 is TGTGCCAGCAGCCTGATTTTTGGTCGCGAAAACAATGAGCAGTTCTTC.

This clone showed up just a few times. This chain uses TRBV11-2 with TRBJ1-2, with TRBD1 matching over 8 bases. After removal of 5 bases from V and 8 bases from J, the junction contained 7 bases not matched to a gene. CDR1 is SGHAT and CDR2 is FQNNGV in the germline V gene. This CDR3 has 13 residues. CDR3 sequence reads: CASSSGTGRGYTF. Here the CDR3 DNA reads TGTGCCAGCAGCAGCGGGACAGGCCGGGGCTACACCTTC. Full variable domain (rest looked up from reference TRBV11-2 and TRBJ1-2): EAGVAQSPRYKIIEKRQSVAFWCNPISGHATLYWYQQILGQGPKLLIQFQNNGVVDDSQLPKDRFSAERLKGVDSTLKIQPAKLEDSAVYLCASSSGTGRGYTFGSGTRLTVV.

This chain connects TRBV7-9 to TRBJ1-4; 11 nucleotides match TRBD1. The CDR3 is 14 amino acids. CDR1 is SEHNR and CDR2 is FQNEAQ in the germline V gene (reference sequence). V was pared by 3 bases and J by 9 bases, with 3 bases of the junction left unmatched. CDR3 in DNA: TGTGCCAGCAGCTTGGGACAGGGGGTCCAAAAACTGTTTTTT. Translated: CASSLGQGVQKLFF.

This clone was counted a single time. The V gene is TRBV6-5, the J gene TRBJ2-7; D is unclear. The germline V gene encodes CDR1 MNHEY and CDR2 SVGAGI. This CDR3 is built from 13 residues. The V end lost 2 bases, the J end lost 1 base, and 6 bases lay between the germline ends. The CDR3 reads CASSYGLSYEQYF. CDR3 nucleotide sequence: TGTGCCAGCAGTTACGGCTTGTCCTACGAGCAGTACTTC.

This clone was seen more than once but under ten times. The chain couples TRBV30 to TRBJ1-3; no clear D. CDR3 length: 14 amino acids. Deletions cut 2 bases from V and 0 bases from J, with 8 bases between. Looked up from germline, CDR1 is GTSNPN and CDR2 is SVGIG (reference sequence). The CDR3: CAWSTMSSGNTIYF. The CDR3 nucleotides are TGTGCCTGGAGTACCATGAGCTCTGGAAACACCATATATTTT.

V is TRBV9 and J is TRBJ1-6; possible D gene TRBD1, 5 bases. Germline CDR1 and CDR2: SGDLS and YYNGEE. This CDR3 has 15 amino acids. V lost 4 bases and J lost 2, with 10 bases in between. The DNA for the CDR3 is TGTGCCAGCAGCTCTTCGACAGCCTATAATTCACCCCTCCACTTT. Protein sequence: CASSSSTAYNSPLHF.

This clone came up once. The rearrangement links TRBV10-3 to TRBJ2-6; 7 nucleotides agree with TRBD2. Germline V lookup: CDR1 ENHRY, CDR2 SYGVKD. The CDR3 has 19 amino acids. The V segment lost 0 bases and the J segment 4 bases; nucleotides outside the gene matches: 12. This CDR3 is CAISESMGTSGGGANVLTF. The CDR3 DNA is TGTGCCATCAGTGAGTCGATGGGCACCTCGGGGGGAGGGGCCAACGTCCTGACTTTC.

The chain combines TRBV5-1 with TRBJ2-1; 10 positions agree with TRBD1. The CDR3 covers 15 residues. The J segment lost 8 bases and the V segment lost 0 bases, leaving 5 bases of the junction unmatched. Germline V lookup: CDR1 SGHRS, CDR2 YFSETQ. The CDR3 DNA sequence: TGCGCCAGCAGCTTGGAGGGACAGGGGTTCTATGAGCAGTTCTTC. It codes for CASSLEGQGFYEQFF. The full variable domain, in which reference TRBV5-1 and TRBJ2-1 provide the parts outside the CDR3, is KAGVTQTPRYLIKTRGQQVTLSCSPISGHRSVSWYQQTPGQGLQFLFEYFSETQRNKGNFPGRFSGRQFSNSRSEMNVSTLELGDSALYLCASSLEGQGFYEQFFGPGTRLTVL.

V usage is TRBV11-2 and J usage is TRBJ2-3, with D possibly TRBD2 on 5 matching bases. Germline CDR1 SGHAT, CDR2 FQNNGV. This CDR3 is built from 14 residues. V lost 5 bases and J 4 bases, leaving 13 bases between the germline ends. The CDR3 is CASSRPFGADTQYF. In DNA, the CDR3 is TGTGCCAGCAGCCGCCCGTTCGGGGCAGATACGCAGTATTTT.

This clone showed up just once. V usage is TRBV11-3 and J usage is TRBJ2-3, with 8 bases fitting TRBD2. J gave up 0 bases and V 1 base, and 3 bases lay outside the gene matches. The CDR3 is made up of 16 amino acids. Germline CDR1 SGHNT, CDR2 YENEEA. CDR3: CASSLGSGGSTDTQYF. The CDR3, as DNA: TGTGCCAGCAGCTTAGGATCGGGGGGGAGCACAGATACGCAGTATTTT. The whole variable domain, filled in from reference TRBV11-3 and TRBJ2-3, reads EAGVVQSPRYKIIEKKQPVAFWCNPISGHNTLYWYLQNLGQGPELLIRYENEEAVDDSQLPKDRFSAERLKGVDSTLKIQPAELGDSAVYLCASSLGSGGSTDTQYFGPGTRLTVL.

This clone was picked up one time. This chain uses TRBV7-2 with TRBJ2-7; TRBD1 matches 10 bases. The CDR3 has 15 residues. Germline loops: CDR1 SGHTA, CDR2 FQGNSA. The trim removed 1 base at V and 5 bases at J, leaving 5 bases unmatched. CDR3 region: CASSLGDRGRNEQYF. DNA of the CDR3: TGTGCCAGCAGCTTAGGGGACAGGGGTAGAAACGAGCAGTACTTC.

CDR3 residues: CASSVEGRGVVRAGELFF. DNA for the CDR3: TGTGCCAGCAGCGTAGAAGGCAGGGGAGTGGTTAGGGCCGGGGAGCTGTTTTTT. The chain employs TRBV9 and TRBJ2-2, with D possibly being TRBD1 (6 bases). The germline V gene has CDR1 SGDLS and CDR2 YYNGEE. This CDR3 spans 18 amino acids. The germline V and J ends were trimmed by 0 bases and 6 bases, with 21 bases remaining between them.

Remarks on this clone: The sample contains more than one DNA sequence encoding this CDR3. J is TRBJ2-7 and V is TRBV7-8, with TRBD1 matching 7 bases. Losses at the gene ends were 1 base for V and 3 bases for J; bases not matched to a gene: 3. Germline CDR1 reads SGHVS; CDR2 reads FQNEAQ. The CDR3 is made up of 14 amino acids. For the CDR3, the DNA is TGTGCCAGCAGCTTAGGGGACAGAAGCTACGAGCAGTACTTC. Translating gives CASSLGDRSYEQYF.

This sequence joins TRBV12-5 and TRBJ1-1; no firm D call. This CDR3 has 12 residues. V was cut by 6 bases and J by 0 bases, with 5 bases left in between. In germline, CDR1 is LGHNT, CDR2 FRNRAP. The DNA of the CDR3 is TGTGCTAGTGGAGCTCTGAACACTGAAGCTTTCTTT. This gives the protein CASGALNTEAFF.

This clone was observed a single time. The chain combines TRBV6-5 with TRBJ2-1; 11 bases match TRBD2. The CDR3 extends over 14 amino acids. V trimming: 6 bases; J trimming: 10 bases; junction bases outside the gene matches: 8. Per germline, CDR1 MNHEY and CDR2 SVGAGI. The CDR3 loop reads CASRLAGGPWEQFF. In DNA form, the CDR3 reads TGTGCCAGCAGGCTAGCGGGGGGCCCCTGGGAGCAGTTCTTC.

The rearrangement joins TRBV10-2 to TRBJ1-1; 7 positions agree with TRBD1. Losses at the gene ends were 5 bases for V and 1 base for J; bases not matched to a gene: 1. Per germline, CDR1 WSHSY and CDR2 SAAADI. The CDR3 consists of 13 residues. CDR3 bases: TGCGCCAGCAGTCGACAGGGGAACACTGAAGCTTTCTTT. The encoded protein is CASSRQGNTEAFF.

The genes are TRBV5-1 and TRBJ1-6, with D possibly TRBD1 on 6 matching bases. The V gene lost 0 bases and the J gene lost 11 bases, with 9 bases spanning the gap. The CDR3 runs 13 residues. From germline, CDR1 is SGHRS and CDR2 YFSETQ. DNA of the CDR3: TGCGCCAGCAGCTTGGCAGGGGTACCACCCCTCCACTTT. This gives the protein CASSLAGVPPLHF.

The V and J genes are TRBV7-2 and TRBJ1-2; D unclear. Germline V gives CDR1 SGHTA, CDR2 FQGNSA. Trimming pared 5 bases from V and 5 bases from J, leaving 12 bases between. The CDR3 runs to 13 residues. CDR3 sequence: CASSERAGYGYTF. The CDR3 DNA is TGTGCCAGCAGCGAACGAGCGGGGTATGGCTACACCTTC.

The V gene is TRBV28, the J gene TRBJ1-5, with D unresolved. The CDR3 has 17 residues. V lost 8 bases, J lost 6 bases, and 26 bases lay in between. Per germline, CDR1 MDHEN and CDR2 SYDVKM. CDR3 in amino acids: CASAVPIRRGGFQPQHF. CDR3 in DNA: TGTGCCAGCGCGGTCCCCATACGACGCGGTGGGTTTCAGCCCCAGCATTTT.

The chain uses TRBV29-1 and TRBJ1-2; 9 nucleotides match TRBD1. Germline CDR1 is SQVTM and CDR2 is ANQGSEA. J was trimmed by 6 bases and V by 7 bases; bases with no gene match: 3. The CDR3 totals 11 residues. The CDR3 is CSAGQGDGYTF. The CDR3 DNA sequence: TGCAGCGCGGGACAGGGCGATGGCTACACCTTC.

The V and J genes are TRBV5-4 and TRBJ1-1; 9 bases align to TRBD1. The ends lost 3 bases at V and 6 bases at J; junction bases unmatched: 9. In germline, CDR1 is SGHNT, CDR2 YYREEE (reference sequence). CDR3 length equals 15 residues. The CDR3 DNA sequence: TGTGCCAGCAGCTCCTTACAGGGGGCGGCCTCTGAAGCTTTCTTT. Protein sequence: CASSSLQGAASEAFF.

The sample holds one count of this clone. The CDR3 loop reads CASSPGLAGAVQETQYF. CDR3 coding DNA: TGTGCCAGCAGCCCGGGACTAGCGGGGGCCGTTCAAGAGACCCAGTACTTC. V gene TRBV5-4 combines with J gene TRBJ2-5, with 14 bases matching TRBD2. CDR1 and CDR2 (germline): SGHNT, YYREEE (reference sequence). CDR3 length: 17 residues. Trimming cost V 4 bases and J 2 bases; bases outside gene matches: 7.

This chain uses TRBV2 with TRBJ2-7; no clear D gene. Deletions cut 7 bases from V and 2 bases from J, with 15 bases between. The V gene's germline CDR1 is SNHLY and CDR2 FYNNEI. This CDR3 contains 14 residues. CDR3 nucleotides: TGTGCCAGCATTAGTAGTCCAAATACCTACGAGCAGTACTTC. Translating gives CASISSPNTYEQYF.

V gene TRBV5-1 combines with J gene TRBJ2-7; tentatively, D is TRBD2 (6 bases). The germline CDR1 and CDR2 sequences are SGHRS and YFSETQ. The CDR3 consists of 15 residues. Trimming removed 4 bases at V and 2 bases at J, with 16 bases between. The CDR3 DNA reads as TGCGCCAGCAGCCCGTCCGGGAGTCCCACCTACGAGCAGTACTTC. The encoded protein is CASSPSGSPTYEQYF.

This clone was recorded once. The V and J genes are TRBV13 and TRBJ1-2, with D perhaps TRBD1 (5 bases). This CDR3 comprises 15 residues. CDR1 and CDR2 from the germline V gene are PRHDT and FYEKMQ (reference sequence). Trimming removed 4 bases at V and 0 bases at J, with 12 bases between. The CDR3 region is CASSWTKTANYGYTF. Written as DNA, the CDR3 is TGTGCCAGCAGCTGGACAAAGACAGCTAACTATGGCTACACCTTC. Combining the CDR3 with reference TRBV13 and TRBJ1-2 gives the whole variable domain AAGVIQSPRHLIKEKRETATLKCYPIPRHDTVYWYQQGPGQDPQFLISFYEKMQSDKGSIPDRFSAQQFSDYHSELNMSSLELGDSALYFCASSWTKTANYGYTFGSGTRLTVV.

CDR3 in amino acids: CASSSPGGAGGLVDEQFF. The CDR3 nucleotides read TGTGCCAGCAGTTCTCCCGGTGGGGCGGGGGGGCTTGTCGATGAGCAGTTCTTC. V usage is TRBV27 and J usage is TRBJ2-1, with 9 bases lining up with TRBD2. V lost 4 bases, J lost 8 bases, and 18 bases stayed unmatched. Per the germline V gene, CDR1 is MNHEY and CDR2 is SMNVEV (reference sequence). The CDR3 covers 18 residues.

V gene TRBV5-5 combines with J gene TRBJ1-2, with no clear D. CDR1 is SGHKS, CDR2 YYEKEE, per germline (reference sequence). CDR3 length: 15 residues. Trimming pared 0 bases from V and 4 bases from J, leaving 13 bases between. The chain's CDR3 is CASSLVTGDAYGYTF. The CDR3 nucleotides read TGTGCCAGCAGCTTGGTAACGGGTGATGCCTATGGCTACACCTTC.

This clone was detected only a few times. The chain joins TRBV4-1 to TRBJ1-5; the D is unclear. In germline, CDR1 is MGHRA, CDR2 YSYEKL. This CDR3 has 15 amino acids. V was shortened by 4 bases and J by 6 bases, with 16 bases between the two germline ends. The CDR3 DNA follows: TGCGCCAGCAGCCCCCGGGAGCTCCTCCGTCAGCCCCAGCATTTT. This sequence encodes CASSPRELLRQPQHF.